This entry lists 10 T cell receptor beta chains sequenced from one sample in a study of T cell responses to AZD1222 COVID-19 vaccine (dated by TCRdb to the early 2020s). The time point label of this sample denotes: baseline before first vaccination. Library creation used the immunoSEQ multiplex PCR assay. TCRdb holds this immuneACCESS table with in-frame rearrangements only. Some clones are missing; in checked studies, unresolved V genes explain under half, and the rest has no known cause. The sample profile shows 90,000 to 120,000 clones; around 87% of them were found once. Jointly, the top ten make up over 3.5% of the sample. The material was peripheral blood, obtained on day 0 of AZD1222 vaccination. The receptors here all came from an adult in good health.

The chain recombines TRBV23-1 with TRBJ1-2, with D unclear. TRBV23-1 qualifies as an ORF whose function is uncertain. Trimming cost V 0 bases and J 10 bases, with 12 bases left between them. CDR3 size: 13 residues. The CDR3 loop reads CASSQSDCLNYTF. As DNA, the CDR3 is TGCGCCAGCAGTCAATCGGACTGTTTGAACTACACCTTC.

The CDR3 sequence is CASSLAGTGSHF. CDR3 nucleotides: TGTGCCAGCAGCTTAGCCGGGACAGGGAGTCATTTT. J is TRBJ1-5 and V is TRBV7-9; 9 bases fit TRBD1. Germline V gives CDR1 SEHNR, CDR2 FQNEAQ (reference sequence). The CDR3 is 12 residues long. V shed 0 bases, J shed 16 bases, and the junction held 4 bases outside the gene matches.

This clone showed up just a few times. This chain connects TRBV28 to TRBJ1-1, with D hard to call. V lost 6 bases, J lost 1 base, and 3 bases lay in between. The CDR3 runs 11 residues. Germline V lookup: CDR1 MDHEN, CDR2 SYDVKM. This CDR3 reads CASRANTEAFF. The CDR3 region has the DNA TGTGCCAGCAGGGCGAACACTGAAGCTTTCTTT.

This clone was seen once. The chain has TRBV28 and TRBJ1-1; perhaps TRBD1 as D (6 bases). The CDR3 is made up of 15 amino acids. The germline CDR1 and CDR2 sequences are MDHEN and SYDVKM. The V end was cut by 7 bases, the J end by 1 base, with 16 bases between. The CDR3 here is CASIDPSTGNTEAFF. The CDR3, as DNA: TGTGCCAGCATCGACCCCTCGACAGGGAACACTGAAGCTTTCTTT.

V gene TRBV5-6 combines with J gene TRBJ1-2; 10 nucleotides agree with TRBD1. The V and J ends lost 0 bases and 2 bases, in that order; junction bases with no gene match: 13. The germline V gene encodes CDR1 SGHDT and CDR2 YYEEEE. CDR3 size: 19 residues. CDR3 coding DNA: TGTGCCAGCAGCTTGGTCCGCCGGGACAGGGGTAGATACAACTATGGCTACACCTTC. Residues: CASSLVRRDRGRYNYGYTF.

This chain joins TRBV5-4 and TRBJ2-7, with D hard to call. V was trimmed by 0 bases and J by 7 bases, leaving 17 bases between them. The length of the CDR3 is 15 residues. The germline gives CDR1 SGHNT, CDR2 YYREEE (reference sequence). CDR3 residues: CASSLGKLPLYEQYF. The CDR3 region has the DNA TGTGCCAGCAGCTTGGGTAAATTGCCCCTCTATGAGCAGTACTTC.

The J gene is TRBJ1-1, the V gene TRBV19, with D perhaps matching TRBD1 (5 bases). Trimming shortened V by 9 bases and J by 11 bases, and 19 bases separated the two germline ends. Germline CDR1 is LNHDA and CDR2 is SQIVND (reference sequence). The CDR3 spans 12 residues. CDR3 sequence: CASAGSALYAFF. Here the CDR3 DNA reads TGTGCCAGCGCAGGGAGTGCCCTTTACGCTTTCTTT. The full variable domain, its missing parts supplied by reference TRBV19 and TRBJ1-1, is DGGITQSPKYLFRKEGQNVTLSCEQNLNHDAMYWYRQDPGQGLRLIYYSQIVNDFQKGDIAEGYSVSREKKESFPLTVTSAQKNPTAFYLCASAGSALYAFFGQGTRLTVV.

In this sample, this clone turned up once. The chain uses TRBV12-3 or TRBV12-4 and TRBJ2-5; D gene ambiguous. This CDR3 contains 13 residues. Trimming pared 8 bases from V and 5 bases from J, leaving 15 bases between. The CDR3 is CASSRARWETQYF. DNA of the CDR3: TGTGCCAGCTCTAGGGCCCGTTGGGAGACCCAGTACTTC.

The CDR3 loop is CASSPGTSGSDTQYF. As DNA, the CDR3 is TGTGCCAGCAGCCCCGGGACTAGCGGGAGCGATACGCAGTATTTT. The rearrangement joins TRBV6-4 to TRBJ2-3; TRBD2 matches at 14 bases. The V gene's germline CDR1 is MRHNA and CDR2 SNTAGT. The junction had 5 bases not matched to a gene; V was cut back by 6 bases and J by 6 bases. The CDR3 runs to 15 residues.

This clone was seen a single time. The V gene is TRBV27, the J gene TRBJ1-2, with unresolved D. There are 14 residues in the CDR3. Germline-derived CDR1 and CDR2 are MNHEY and SMNVEV (reference sequence). The V and J ends lost 0 bases and 7 bases respectively, with 12 bases between them. CDR3 loop: CASSLSRFNSGYTF. The CDR3 region has the DNA TGTGCCAGCAGTTTATCTCGGTTTAATAGTGGCTACACCTTC.